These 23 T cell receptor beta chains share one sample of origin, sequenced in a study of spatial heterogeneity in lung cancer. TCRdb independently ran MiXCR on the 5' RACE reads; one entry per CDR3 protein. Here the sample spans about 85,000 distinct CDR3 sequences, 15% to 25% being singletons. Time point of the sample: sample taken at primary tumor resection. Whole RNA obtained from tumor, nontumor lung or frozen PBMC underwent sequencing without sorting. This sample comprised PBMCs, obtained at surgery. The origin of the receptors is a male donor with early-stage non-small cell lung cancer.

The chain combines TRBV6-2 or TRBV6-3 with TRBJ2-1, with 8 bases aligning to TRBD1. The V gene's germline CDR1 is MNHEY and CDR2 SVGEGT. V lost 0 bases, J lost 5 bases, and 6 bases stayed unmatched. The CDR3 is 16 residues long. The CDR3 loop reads CASSYSGRGLDNEQFF. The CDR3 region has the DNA TGTGCCAGCAGTTACTCGGGCAGGGGGCTTGACAATGAGCAGTTCTTC.

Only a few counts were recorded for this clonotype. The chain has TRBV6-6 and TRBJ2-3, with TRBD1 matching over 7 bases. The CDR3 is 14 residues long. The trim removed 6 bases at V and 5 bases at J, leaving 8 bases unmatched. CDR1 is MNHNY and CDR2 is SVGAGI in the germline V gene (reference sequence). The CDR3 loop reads CASSPDRVKDTQYF. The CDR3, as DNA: TGTGCCAGCAGCCCCGACAGGGTGAAAGATACGCAGTATTTT.

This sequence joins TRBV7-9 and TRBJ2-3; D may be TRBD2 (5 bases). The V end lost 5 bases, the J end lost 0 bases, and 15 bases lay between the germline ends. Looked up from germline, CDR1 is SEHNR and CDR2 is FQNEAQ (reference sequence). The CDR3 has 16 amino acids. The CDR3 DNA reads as TGTGCCAGCAGCCCACTAGGGAGTTCTAGCACAGATACGCAGTATTTT. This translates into CASSPLGSSSTDTQYF.

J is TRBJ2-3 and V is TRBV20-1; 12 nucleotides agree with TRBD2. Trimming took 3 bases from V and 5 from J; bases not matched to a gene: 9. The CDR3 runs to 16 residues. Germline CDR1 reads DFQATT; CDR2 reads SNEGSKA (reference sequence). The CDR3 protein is CSARTSGGRGGDTQYF. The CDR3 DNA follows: TGCAGTGCTAGGACTAGCGGGGGCCGCGGGGGAGATACGCAGTATTTT.

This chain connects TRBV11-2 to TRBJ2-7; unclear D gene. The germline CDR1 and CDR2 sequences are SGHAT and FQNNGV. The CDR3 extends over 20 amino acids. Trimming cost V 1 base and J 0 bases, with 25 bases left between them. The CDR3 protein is CASSLVFLNYFSESSYEQYF. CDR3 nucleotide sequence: TGTGCCAGCAGCTTAGTGTTTCTCAACTATTTCTCCGAGAGCTCCTACGAGCAGTACTTC.

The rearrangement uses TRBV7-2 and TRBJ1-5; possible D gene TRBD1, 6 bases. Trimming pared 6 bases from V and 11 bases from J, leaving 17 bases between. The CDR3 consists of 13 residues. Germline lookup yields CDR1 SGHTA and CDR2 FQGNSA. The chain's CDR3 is CASSQGQAQSQHF. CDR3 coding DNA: TGTGCCAGCAGTCAGGGGCAGGCCCAGTCCCAGCATTTT.

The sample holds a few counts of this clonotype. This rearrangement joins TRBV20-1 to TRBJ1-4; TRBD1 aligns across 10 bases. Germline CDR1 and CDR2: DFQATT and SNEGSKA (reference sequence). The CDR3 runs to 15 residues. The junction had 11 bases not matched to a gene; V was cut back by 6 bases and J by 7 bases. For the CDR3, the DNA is TGCAGTGCCTTGATGCCGGGACAGGGGTCTGAAAAACTGTTTTTT. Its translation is CSALMPGQGSEKLFF.

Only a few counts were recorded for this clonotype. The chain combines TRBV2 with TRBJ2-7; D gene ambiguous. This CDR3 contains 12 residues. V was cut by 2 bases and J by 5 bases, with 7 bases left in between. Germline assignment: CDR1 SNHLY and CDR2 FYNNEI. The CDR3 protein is CASSERTDEQYF. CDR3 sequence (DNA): TGTGCCAGCAGTGAACGGACCGACGAGCAGTACTTC.

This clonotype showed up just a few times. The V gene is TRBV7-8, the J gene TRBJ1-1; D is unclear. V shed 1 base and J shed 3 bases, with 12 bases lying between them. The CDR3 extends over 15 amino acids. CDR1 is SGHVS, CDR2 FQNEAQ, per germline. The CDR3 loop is CASSLERALHTEAFF. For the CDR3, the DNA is TGTGCCAGCAGCTTAGAGAGGGCATTGCACACTGAAGCTTTCTTT.

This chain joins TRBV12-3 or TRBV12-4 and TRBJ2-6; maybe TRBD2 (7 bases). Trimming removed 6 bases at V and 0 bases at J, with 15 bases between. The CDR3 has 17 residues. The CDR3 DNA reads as TGTGCCAGCAGCCTAGGGGGGGCTTCCTCTGGGGCCAACGTCCTGACTTTC. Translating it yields CASSLGGASSGANVLTF.

The CDR3 DNA sequence: TGCAGTGCTCCTCAGGCAGCGGGAGCTTACGAGCAGTACTTC. Translating gives CSAPQAAGAYEQYF. The chain couples TRBV20-1 to TRBJ2-7; 8 bases align to TRBD2. The CDR3 is 14 amino acids. Germline V CDR1 and CDR2: DFQATT, SNEGSKA (reference sequence). V lost 5 bases and J lost 4; bases outside the gene matches: 10.

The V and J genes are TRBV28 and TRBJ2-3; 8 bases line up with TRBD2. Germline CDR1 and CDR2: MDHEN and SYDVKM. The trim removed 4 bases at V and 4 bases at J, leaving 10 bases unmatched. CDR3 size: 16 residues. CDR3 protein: CASSSGGQGRPDTQYF. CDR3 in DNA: TGTGCCAGCAGTTCGGGAGGGCAGGGTAGGCCAGATACGCAGTATTTT.

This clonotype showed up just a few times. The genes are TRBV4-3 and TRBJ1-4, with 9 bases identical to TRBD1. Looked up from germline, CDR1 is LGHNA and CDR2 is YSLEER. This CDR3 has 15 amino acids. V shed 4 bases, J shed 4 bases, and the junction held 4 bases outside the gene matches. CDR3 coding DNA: TGCGCCAGCAGCCGGAGGGACAGGGTTAATGAAAAACTGTTTTTT. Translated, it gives CASSRRDRVNEKLFF.

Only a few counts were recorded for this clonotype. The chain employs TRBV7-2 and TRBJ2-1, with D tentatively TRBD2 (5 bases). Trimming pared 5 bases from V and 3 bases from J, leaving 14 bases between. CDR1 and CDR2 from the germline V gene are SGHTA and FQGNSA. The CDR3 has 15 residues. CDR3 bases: TGTGCCAGCAGCCCCGGGGATACCATCTACAATGAGCAGTTCTTC. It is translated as CASSPGDTIYNEQFF.

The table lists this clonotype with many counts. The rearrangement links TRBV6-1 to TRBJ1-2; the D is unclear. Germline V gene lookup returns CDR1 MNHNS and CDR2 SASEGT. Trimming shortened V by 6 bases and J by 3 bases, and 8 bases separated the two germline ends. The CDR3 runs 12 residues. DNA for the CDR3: TGTGCCAGCAGCCGACTAGACTATGGCTACACCTTC. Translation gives CASSRLDYGYTF.

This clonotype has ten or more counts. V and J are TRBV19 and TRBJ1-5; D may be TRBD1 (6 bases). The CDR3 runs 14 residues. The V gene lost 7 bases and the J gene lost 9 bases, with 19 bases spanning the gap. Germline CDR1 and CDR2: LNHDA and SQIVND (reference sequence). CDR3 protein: CASIDFGGGRPQHF. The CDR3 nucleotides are TGTGCCAGTATAGATTTTGGAGGGGGTCGGCCCCAGCATTTT.

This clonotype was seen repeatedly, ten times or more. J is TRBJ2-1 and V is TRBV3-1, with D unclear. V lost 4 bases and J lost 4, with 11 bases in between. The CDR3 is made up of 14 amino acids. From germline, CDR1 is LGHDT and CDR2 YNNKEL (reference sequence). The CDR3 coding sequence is TGTGCCAGCAGCCCCTTAGGCGCGTACAATGAGCAGTTCTTC. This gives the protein CASSPLGAYNEQFF.

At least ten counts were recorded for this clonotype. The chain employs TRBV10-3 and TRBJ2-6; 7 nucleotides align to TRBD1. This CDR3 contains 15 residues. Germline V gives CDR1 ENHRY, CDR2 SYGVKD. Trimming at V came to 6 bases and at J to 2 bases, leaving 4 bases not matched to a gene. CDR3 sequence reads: CAISEDRAGANVLTF. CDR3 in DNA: TGTGCCATCAGCGAAGACAGGGCTGGGGCCAACGTCCTGACTTTC.

CDR3 bases: TGCGCCAGCTCACCGCAAGGACAGGAGCAGTACTTC. Protein sequence: CASSPQGQEQYF. This rearrangement joins TRBV5-1 to TRBJ2-7; D perhaps matches TRBD1 (6 bases). With 7 bases removed from V and 7 bases from J, the gap between germline ends came to 15 bases. The germline gives CDR1 SGHRS, CDR2 YFSETQ. The CDR3 totals 12 residues.

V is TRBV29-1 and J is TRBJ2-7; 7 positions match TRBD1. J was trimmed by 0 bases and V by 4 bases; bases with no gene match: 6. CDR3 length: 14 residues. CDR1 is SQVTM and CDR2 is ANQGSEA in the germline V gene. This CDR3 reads CSVGDRVDSYEQYF. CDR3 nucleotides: TGCAGCGTTGGCGACAGGGTGGACTCCTACGAGCAGTACTTC.

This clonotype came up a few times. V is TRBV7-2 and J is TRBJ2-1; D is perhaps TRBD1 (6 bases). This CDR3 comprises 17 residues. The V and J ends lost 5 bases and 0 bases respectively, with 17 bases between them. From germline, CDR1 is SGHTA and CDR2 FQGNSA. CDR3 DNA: TGTGCCAGCAGCCCCCCGGCAGGGGACCCCTCCTACAATGAGCAGTTCTTC. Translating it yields CASSPPAGDPSYNEQFF.

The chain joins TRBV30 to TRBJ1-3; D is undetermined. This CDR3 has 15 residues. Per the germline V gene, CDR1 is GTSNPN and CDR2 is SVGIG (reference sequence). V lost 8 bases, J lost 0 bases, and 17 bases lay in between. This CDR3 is CATREQAFSGNTIYF. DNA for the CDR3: TGTGCCACAAGGGAGCAGGCGTTCTCTGGAAACACCATATATTTT.

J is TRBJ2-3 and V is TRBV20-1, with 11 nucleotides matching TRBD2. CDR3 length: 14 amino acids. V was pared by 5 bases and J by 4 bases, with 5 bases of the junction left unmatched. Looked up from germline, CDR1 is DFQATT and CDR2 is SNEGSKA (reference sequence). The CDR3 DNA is TGCAGTGCTGCGACTAGCGGGGTGGCAGATACGCAGTATTTT. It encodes CSAATSGVADTQYF.